These 32 T cell receptor beta chains originate from one sample sequenced in a study of PD-1 blockade in classical Hodgkin lymphoma. Time point in this sample: cycle 4 day 1 (C4D1), after less than seven weeks of nivolumab. Every patient was affected by relapse after autologous stem cell transplantation, while exposure to brentuximab vedotin was not uniform. Data came from immunoSEQ multiplex PCR; TCRdb stores just in-frame clones and leaves some out. The table lists some 95,000 clones, 90% of them singletons. The specimen was peripheral blood mononuclear cells (PBMCs), collected before the fourth cycle of nivolumab. Receptors originate from a human donor with classical Hodgkin lymphoma.

The V and J genes are TRBV18 and TRBJ2-7, with D unresolved. Per germline, CDR1 KGHSH and CDR2 LQKENI. Deletions cut 1 base from V and 3 bases from J, with 4 bases between. This CDR3 comprises 12 residues. CDR3 DNA sequence: TGTGCCAGCTCACCACGTCTCTACGAGCAGTACTTC. The encoded protein is CASSPRLYEQYF.

The V gene is TRBV9, the J gene TRBJ1-4; no firm D call. Trimming removed 0 bases at V and 4 bases at J, with 10 bases between. CDR1 and CDR2 (germline): SGDLS, YYNGEE. The CDR3 has 15 residues. In DNA form, the CDR3 reads TGTGCCAGCAGCGTAGGCTGGGCCGATAATGAAAAACTGTTTTTT. Translating it yields CASSVGWADNEKLFF.

As DNA, the CDR3 is TGCGCCACCCCGACAGGGGCATCCTACGAGCAGTACTTC. Protein sequence: CATPTGASYEQYF. The J gene is TRBJ2-7, the V gene TRBV10-1, with 8 bases identical to TRBD1. J gave up 1 base and V 10 bases, and 6 bases lay outside the gene matches. CDR1 WNHNN and CDR2 SYGVQD come from the germline V gene (reference sequence). The CDR3 consists of 13 residues.

The chain couples TRBV9 to TRBJ2-7, with 8 positions matching TRBD1. The V segment lost 2 bases and the J segment 2 bases; nucleotides outside the gene matches: 3. This CDR3 comprises 14 residues. Germline values: CDR1 SGDLS, CDR2 YYNGEE. The CDR3 reads CASSVTGGTYEQYF. CDR3 DNA sequence: TGTGCCAGCAGCGTCACAGGGGGAACCTACGAGCAGTACTTC.

The rearrangement links TRBV18 to TRBJ1-3, with D possibly being TRBD1 (5 bases). The germline V gene encodes CDR1 KGHSH and CDR2 LQKENI. The CDR3 consists of 14 residues. With 5 bases removed from V and 4 bases from J, the gap between germline ends came to 12 bases. The CDR3 reads CASSTRDAGNTIYF. CDR3 DNA: TGTGCCAGCTCAACCAGGGATGCGGGAAACACCATATATTTT.

The chain employs TRBV7-5 and TRBJ2-3; TRBD2, the table's D call, lacks a check against the DNA. TRBV7-5 is a known pseudogene. The CDR3 runs to 18 residues. CDR3 coding DNA: TGTGCCAGAAGCTTTAAGTGGACTAGCGGGGGAGGCACAGATACGCAGTATTTT. Translated: CARSFKWTSGGGTDTQYF.

This clone was detected once. The chain couples TRBV30 to TRBJ1-2; no reliable D call. V was clipped by 0 bases and J by 7 bases, with 33 bases between them. Germline CDR1 GTSNPN, CDR2 SVGIG (reference sequence). CDR3 length: 20 residues. CDR3 in DNA: TGTGCCTGGAGTGTATGGGCACTAGAATCATGGTCTATCGGACCGCTTGGCTACACCTTC. Translating gives CAWSVWALESWSIGPLGYTF.

This clone was seen only once. The chain recombines TRBV5-1 with TRBJ2-7, with 8 bases matching TRBD1. The CDR3 contains 14 residues. Germline values: CDR1 SGHRS, CDR2 YFSETQ. The V and J ends lost 5 bases and 2 bases, in that order; junction bases with no gene match: 6. The CDR3 region is CASRKPGQAYEQYF. The DNA of the CDR3 is TGCGCCAGCAGGAAACCGGGACAGGCCTACGAGCAGTACTTC.

The chain couples TRBV5-4 to TRBJ2-3, with 8 bases matching TRBD2. The CDR3 loop spans 17 amino acids. The germline V gene has CDR1 SGHNT and CDR2 YYREEE (reference sequence). With V trimmed by 2 bases and J by 4 bases, 12 bases remained unmatched. As DNA, the CDR3 is TGTGCCAGCAGCTTCCAGGTCGGCGGGGGGCCGCCAGATACGCAGTATTTT. This encodes CASSFQVGGGPPDTQYF.

This clone has a single count. V usage is TRBV5-6 and J usage is TRBJ2-7; D is perhaps TRBD2 (5 bases). CDR3 length equals 15 residues. V was pared by 0 bases and J by 11 bases, with 21 bases between. Germline V gene sequence: CDR1 SGHDT, CDR2 YYEEEE. The CDR3 protein is CASSLDGLMRRAEYF. The DNA for the CDR3 is TGTGCCAGCAGCTTGGACGGACTCATGAGAAGGGCGGAGTACTTC.

The CDR3 sequence is CASSKTRDGGKETQYF. CDR3 bases: TGTGCCAGCAGCAAAACCCGAGACGGGGGGAAAGAGACCCAGTACTTC. The chain joins TRBV11-3 to TRBJ2-5; 7 bases align to TRBD2. This CDR3 is built from 16 residues. The germline V gene encodes CDR1 SGHNT and CDR2 YENEEA. Trimming took 5 bases from V and 3 from J; bases not matched to a gene: 12.

This chain joins TRBV29-1 and TRBJ1-4; 7 positions agree with TRBD1. J was trimmed by 3 bases and V by 6 bases; bases with no gene match: 1. Germline CDR1 reads SQVTM; CDR2 reads ANQGSEA. The length of the CDR3 is 12 residues. The CDR3 bases are TGCAGCGTCGGGACAGCTAATGAAAAACTGTTTTTT. This codes for CSVGTANEKLFF.

The V and J genes are TRBV9 and TRBJ2-4; 8 positions match TRBD2. The trim removed 2 bases at V and 8 bases at J, leaving 15 bases unmatched. The CDR3 runs to 17 residues. Germline-derived CDR1 and CDR2 are SGDLS and YYNGEE. The CDR3 nucleotides read TGTGCCAGCAGCGTGGATCCAACCGGGACTAGGGGTGACATTCAGTACTTC. Protein sequence: CASSVDPTGTRGDIQYF.

The chain recombines TRBV19 with TRBJ2-5, with 7 positions matching TRBD2. CDR3 length: 16 residues. CDR1 and CDR2 (germline): LNHDA, SQIVND (reference sequence). V shed 3 bases, J shed 5 bases, and the junction held 12 bases outside the gene matches. The CDR3 loop is CASSIRSWGGEETQYF. CDR3 DNA: TGTGCCAGTAGTATTAGGTCGTGGGGAGGGGAGGAGACCCAGTACTTC.

This clone was seen only once. The CDR3 is CASSVDGDSSYEQYF. The DNA of the CDR3 is TGTGCCAGCAGCGTAGACGGGGATAGCTCCTACGAGCAGTACTTC. The genes are TRBV9 and TRBJ2-7; tentatively, D is TRBD2 (5 bases). The CDR3 consists of 15 residues. The V gene's germline CDR1 is SGDLS and CDR2 YYNGEE. V was pared by 0 bases and J by 0 bases, with 10 bases between.

The chain is built from TRBV4-1 and TRBJ2-5; unclear D gene. The ends were cut back, 0 bases at V and 1 base at J, with 6 bases in the middle. CDR1 and CDR2 (germline): MGHRA, YSYEKL. The CDR3 spans 14 residues. For the CDR3, the DNA is TGCGCCAGCAGCCAAGAATACCGCCAAGAGACCCAGTACTTC. It encodes CASSQEYRQETQYF.

The chain links TRBV7-9 to TRBJ2-1; TRBD2 matches at 15 bases. The V and J ends lost 5 bases and 4 bases, in that order; junction bases with no gene match: 12. The germline V gene encodes CDR1 SEHNR and CDR2 FQNEAQ (reference sequence). The CDR3 contains 19 residues. The CDR3: CASSTPSGTSGGNYNEQFF. CDR3 nucleotide sequence: TGTGCCAGCAGCACCCCCTCCGGGACTAGCGGGGGGAATTACAATGAGCAGTTCTTC.

The chain employs TRBV11-2 and TRBJ2-6; D unclear. From germline, CDR1 is SGHAT and CDR2 FQNNGV. V lost 3 bases and J 0 bases, leaving 6 bases between the germline ends. The CDR3 is 15 residues long. CDR3 DNA sequence: TGTGCCAGCAGCTTGACCCTCTCTGGGGCCAACGTCCTGACTTTC. As protein: CASSLTLSGANVLTF.

The gene calls are TRBV30 and TRBJ2-7; the D gene is possibly TRBD1 (5 bases). V lost 0 bases to trimming and J lost 4 bases, with 10 bases between them. The CDR3 length is 13 residues. Germline V gene lookup returns CDR1 GTSNPN and CDR2 SVGIG (reference sequence). Written as DNA, the CDR3 is TGTGCCTGGAGTGTGGGGCAGCTTTACGAGCAGTACTTC. It specifies CAWSVGQLYEQYF.

V is TRBV19 and J is TRBJ2-2; D is unclear. Trimming pared 7 bases from V and 3 bases from J, leaving 18 bases between. Germline values: CDR1 LNHDA, CDR2 SQIVND (reference sequence). The CDR3 is 16 amino acids. The CDR3 DNA sequence: TGTGCCAGTATAGGTCTAGACCTCCCTTACACCGGGGAGCTGTTTTTT. The encoded protein is CASIGLDLPYTGELFF.

This rearrangement joins TRBV4-1 to TRBJ2-1, with TRBD2 matching 11 bases. V lost 3 bases to trimming and J lost 10 bases; unmatched junction nucleotides: 14. Germline-derived CDR1 and CDR2 are MGHRA and YSYEKL. The CDR3 length is 17 residues. Written as DNA, the CDR3 is TGCGCCAGCAGCCAGGCCCTGGGACTAGCGGCCTTTGAAGAGCAGTTCTTC. This codes for CASSQALGLAAFEEQFF.

V is TRBV5-1 and J is TRBJ2-1, with 8 bases aligning to TRBD1. Germline assignment: CDR1 SGHRS and CDR2 YFSETQ. The CDR3 has 14 residues. V was clipped by 0 bases and J by 10 bases; unmatched bases: 6. The CDR3: CASSLGQGLREQFF. CDR3 bases: TGCGCCAGCAGCTTGGGACAGGGGTTGAGGGAGCAGTTCTTC.

This chain joins TRBV6-1 and TRBJ2-3; D gene unclear. V gave up 1 base and J gave up 3 bases, with 5 bases separating them. CDR1 and CDR2 from the germline V gene are MNHNS and SASEGT. The CDR3 length is 13 residues. Here the CDR3 reads CASSEGGTDTQYF. In nucleotides, the CDR3 is TGTGCCAGCAGTGAAGGTGGAACAGATACGCAGTATTTT.

This chain joins TRBV7-2 and TRBJ1-4, with D hard to call. The CDR3 spans 15 residues. CDR1 and CDR2 (germline): SGHTA, FQGNSA. Trimming pared 5 bases from V and 2 bases from J, leaving 12 bases between. Here the CDR3 reads CASSPGWSTNEKLFF. CDR3 nucleotides: TGTGCCAGCAGCCCAGGATGGAGTACTAATGAAAAACTGTTTTTT.

This clone has more than one count but fewer than ten. V is TRBV25-1 and J is TRBJ2-7; D may match TRBD1 or TRBD2 (5 bases each). The germline gives CDR1 MGHDK, CDR2 SYGVNS. V gave up 7 bases and J gave up 5 bases, with 15 bases separating them. The CDR3 totals 13 residues. This CDR3 is CASTVGEVDEQYF. The CDR3 DNA reads as TGTGCCAGCACGGTGGGGGAAGTCGACGAGCAGTACTTC.

This chain uses TRBV2 with TRBJ1-1; D is ambiguous. From germline, CDR1 is SNHLY and CDR2 FYNNEI. The CDR3 extends over 10 amino acids. Here the CDR3 DNA reads TGTGCTATGGTGAACACTGAAGCTTTCTTT. Encoded protein: CAMVNTEAFF.

The chain recombines TRBV6-5 with TRBJ1-1, with a possible D match to TRBD1 (6 bases). Trimming cost V 7 bases and J 3 bases, with 12 bases left between them. The CDR3 length is 13 residues. Germline CDR1 and CDR2: MNHEY and SVGAGI. CDR3 region: CASTQGLYTEAFF. The DNA of the CDR3 is TGTGCCAGCACTCAGGGGCTTTACACTGAAGCTTTCTTT.

This clone was seen a single time. The chain joins TRBV10-3 to TRBJ2-7, with 9 bases lining up with TRBD1. The CDR3 extends over 14 amino acids. Germline CDR1 is ENHRY and CDR2 is SYGVKD. The junction had 7 bases not matched to a gene; V was cut back by 5 bases and J by 5 bases. This chain's CDR3 is CAISSRDRVDEQYF. CDR3 DNA: TGTGCCATCAGTTCCCGGGACAGGGTAGACGAGCAGTACTTC.

The CDR3 bases are TGTGCCTGGACCAAAAAAGGAGCTTTCTTT. This gives the protein CAWTKKGAFF. The chain links TRBV30 to TRBJ1-1; D unresolved. The CDR3 covers 10 residues. Trimming shortened V by 4 bases and J by 10 bases, and 10 bases separated the two germline ends. The germline V gene encodes CDR1 GTSNPN and CDR2 SVGIG (reference sequence).

The chain combines TRBV30 with TRBJ2-4, with a weak D call TRBD1 (6 bases). Trimming stripped 0 bases from V and 8 bases from J, with 14 bases between. Looked up from germline, CDR1 is GTSNPN and CDR2 is SVGIG (reference sequence). The CDR3 consists of 14 residues. The CDR3 DNA sequence: TGTGCCTGGAGTGTTACAGGGAAGATAGACATTCAGTACTTC. As protein: CAWSVTGKIDIQYF.

The chain is built from TRBV5-6 and TRBJ1-4, with 9 bases that match TRBD1. V gave up 3 bases and J gave up 5 bases; unmatched junction bases: 2. Germline assignment: CDR1 SGHDT and CDR2 YYEEEE. This CDR3 comprises 14 residues. For the CDR3, the DNA is TGTGCCAGCAGCTACGGGACAGGGAATGAAAAACTGTTTTTT. It specifies CASSYGTGNEKLFF.

The J gene is TRBJ1-5, the V gene TRBV11-2; 7 bases are a match to TRBD1. Germline trimming cut 5 bases from V and 8 bases from J; bases unmatched to any gene: 12. The CDR3 length is 15 residues. Germline V lookup: CDR1 SGHAT, CDR2 FQNNGV. CDR3: CASSAETGLGEPQHF. CDR3 DNA: TGTGCCAGCAGCGCAGAGACAGGGCTGGGGGAGCCCCAGCATTTT.